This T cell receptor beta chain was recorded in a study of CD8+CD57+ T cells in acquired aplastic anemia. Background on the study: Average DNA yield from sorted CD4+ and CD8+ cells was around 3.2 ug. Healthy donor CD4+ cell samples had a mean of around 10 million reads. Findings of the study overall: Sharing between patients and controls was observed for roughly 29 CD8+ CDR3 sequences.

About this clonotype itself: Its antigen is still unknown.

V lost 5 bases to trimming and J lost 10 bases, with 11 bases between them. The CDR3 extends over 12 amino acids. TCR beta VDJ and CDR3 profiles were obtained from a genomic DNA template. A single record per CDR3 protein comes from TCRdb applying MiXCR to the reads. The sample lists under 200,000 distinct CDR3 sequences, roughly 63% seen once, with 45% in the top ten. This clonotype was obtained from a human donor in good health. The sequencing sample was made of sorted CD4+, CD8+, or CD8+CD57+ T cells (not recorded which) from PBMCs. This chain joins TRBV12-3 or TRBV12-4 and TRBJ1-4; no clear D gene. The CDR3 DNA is TGTGCCAGCAGTGCCGAAGAGGTAAAACTGTTTTTT. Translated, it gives CASSAEEVKLFF.